What follows are 2 T cell receptor beta chains derived from one specimen sequenced in a study of T cell responses to AZD1222 COVID-19 vaccine. Here immunoSEQ multiplex PCR was the method, and the copy in TCRdb shows in-frame clones only, minus some. The repertoire holds over 150,000 clones, with 85% to 95% as singletons. Specimen: peripheral blood, collected on day 0 of AZD1222 vaccination. All receptors come from an adult in good health.

The chain has TRBV24-1 and TRBJ2-3, with 9 bases aligning to TRBD1. The CDR3 loop spans 12 amino acids. Germline lookup yields CDR1 KGHDR and CDR2 SFDVKD. V was pared by 10 bases and J by 6 bases, with 4 bases of the junction left unmatched. Here the CDR3 reads CATGTGKDTQYF. The CDR3 DNA sequence: TGTGCCACTGGGACAGGGAAGGATACGCAGTATTTT.

The CDR3 sequence: CASSSPKDRGLAQNTEAFF. The CDR3, as DNA: TGTGCCAGCAGCTCCCCCAAGGACAGGGGGCTCGCCCAGAACACTGAAGCTTTCTTT. The rearrangement uses TRBV11-2 and TRBJ1-1; TRBD1 aligns across 11 bases. Trimming took 4 bases from V and 1 from J; bases not matched to a gene: 14. This CDR3 contains 19 residues. Germline V gene lookup returns CDR1 SGHAT and CDR2 FQNNGV.